A single sample is the source of the 28 T cell receptor beta chains below, sequenced in a study of CD8+ T cells in alopecia areata. Investigators isolated RNA and reverse transcribed it into cDNA to act as the sequencing template. Some clones are missing from TCRdb's copy, which holds only in-frame ones; the method was immunoSEQ multiplex PCR. The repertoire holds 140,000 to 150,000 clones, with about 51% as singletons. This material consisted of CD4+ T cells sorted from blood, taken at week 0. These receptors all come from a human donor with alopecia areata.

The rearrangement uses TRBV30 and TRBJ1-5, with D uncertain. V lost 5 bases to trimming and J lost 3 bases, with 8 bases between them. The CDR3 sequence is 12 residues long. Germline V CDR1 and CDR2: GTSNPN, SVGIG (reference sequence). The chain's CDR3 is CAWGRNNQPQHF. The CDR3 coding sequence is TGTGCCTGGGGACGGAACAATCAGCCCCAGCATTTT.

This clone was counted only a few times. The chain carries TRBV30 and TRBJ1-2; 12 bases match TRBD1. The CDR3 consists of 15 residues. V lost 1 base and J lost 10; bases outside the gene matches: 10. Germline values: CDR1 GTSNPN, CDR2 SVGIG (reference sequence). CDR3 nucleotide sequence: TGTGCCTGGAGTGCGGGACAGGGGGCGCGTGCAACCTACACCTTC. Translation gives CAWSAGQGARATYTF. Combining the CDR3 with reference TRBV30 and TRBJ1-2 gives the whole variable domain SQTIHQWPATLVQPVGSPLSLECTVEGTSNPNLYWYRQAAGRGLQLLFYSVGIGQISSEVPQNLSASRPQDRQFILSSKKLLLSDSGFYLCAWSAGQGARATYTFGSGTRLTVV.

This rearrangement joins TRBV27 to TRBJ2-1; 10 nucleotides align to TRBD2. V gave up 4 bases and J gave up 4 bases; unmatched junction bases: 7. The CDR3 spans 16 residues. CDR1 and CDR2 from the germline V gene are MNHEY and SMNVEV (reference sequence). The CDR3, as DNA: TGTGCCAGCAGTTACGCTAGCGGGAGTGGATACAATGAGCAGTTCTTC. Encoded protein: CASSYASGSGYNEQFF.

The V call is TRBV2, the J call TRBJ2-5; TRBD2 agrees at 8 bases. This CDR3 contains 16 residues. V shed 2 bases and J 3 bases; nucleotides not matched to a gene: 8. Per the germline V gene, CDR1 is SNHLY and CDR2 is FYNNEI. CDR3 in amino acids: CASSESTGRAKETQYF. In DNA, the CDR3 is TGTGCCAGCAGTGAAAGTACCGGGAGGGCCAAAGAGACCCAGTACTTC.

The chain combines TRBV30 with TRBJ1-1; D possibly corresponds to TRBD1 (6 bases). Germline V lookup: CDR1 GTSNPN, CDR2 SVGIG (reference sequence). Trimming left V 2 bases short and J 11 bases short, with 12 bases between. The CDR3 is 11 residues long. Here the CDR3 reads CAWSPDSVAFF. CDR3 bases: TGTGCCTGGAGTCCGGACAGCGTGGCTTTCTTT.

This chain joins TRBV7-9 and TRBJ2-7; D perhaps matches TRBD1 (5 bases). The CDR3 loop spans 14 amino acids. CDR1 is SEHNR and CDR2 is FQNEAQ in the germline V gene (reference sequence). The V end lost 2 bases, the J end lost 4 bases, and 12 bases lay between the germline ends. The CDR3 loop reads CASSLTETVYEQYF. The CDR3 DNA follows: TGTGCCAGCAGCTTAACCGAGACAGTTTACGAGCAGTACTTC.

The V and J genes are TRBV21-1 and TRBJ2-7; the listed D gene, TRBD2, was not tested against the DNA. TRBV21-1 is an annotated pseudogene. CDR3 length: 16 amino acids. The CDR3 coding sequence is TGTGGACCAGGATCCACGGGGAGATACCGGGATGACGAGCAGTACTTC. It codes for CGPGSTGRYRDDEQYF.

This clone has just a few counts. This rearrangement joins TRBV9 to TRBJ2-4; unclear D gene. Germline V lookup: CDR1 SGDLS, CDR2 YYNGEE. The CDR3 has 15 residues. The V end was cut by 1 base, the J end by 5 bases, with 13 bases between. As DNA, the CDR3 is TGTGCCAGCAGCGTACGCCCTCTTGGAGAAAACATTCAGTACTTC. Amino acid sequence: CASSVRPLGENIQYF.

This chain joins TRBV29-1 and TRBJ2-5; weak D call: TRBD2 (5 bases). The CDR3 consists of 13 residues. The germline V and J ends were trimmed by 8 bases and 1 base, with 14 bases remaining between them. Germline assignment: CDR1 SQVTM and CDR2 ANQGSEA. The CDR3 region has the DNA TGCAGCTTCGAACGGGGTTCCCAAGAGACCCAGTACTTC. Protein sequence: CSFERGSQETQYF.

This rearrangement joins TRBV29-1 to TRBJ1-1; tentatively, D is TRBD1 (5 bases). This CDR3 spans 12 amino acids. V was pared by 6 bases and J by 6 bases, with 14 bases between. Germline-derived CDR1 and CDR2 are SQVTM and ANQGSEA. This CDR3 reads CSVGRGLAEAFF. The CDR3 DNA reads TGCAGCGTGGGGCGGGGGTTGGCTGAAGCTTTCTTT.

This sequence joins TRBV15 and TRBJ1-1; D uncertain. Germline assignment: CDR1 LNHNV and CDR2 YYDKDF (reference sequence). V was trimmed by 0 bases and J by 12 bases, leaving 11 bases between them. This CDR3 is built from 12 residues. In DNA, the CDR3 is TGTGCCACCAGCAGAGATGAGAGGCGGACTTTCTTT. It translates to CATSRDERRTFF.

This chain uses TRBV5-1 with TRBJ2-5; D is possibly TRBD1 (6 bases). V was pared by 4 bases and J by 4 bases, with 14 bases between. The germline V gene has CDR1 SGHRS and CDR2 YFSETQ. The CDR3 spans 14 residues. The CDR3 reads CASSLGAGVETQYF. For the CDR3, the DNA is TGCGCCAGCAGCCTTGGGGCAGGGGTAGAGACCCAGTACTTC.

The chain recombines TRBV27 with TRBJ2-7; a weak D match, TRBD2 (5 bases). V was trimmed by 4 bases and J by 4 bases, leaving 8 bases between them. The CDR3 is made up of 12 amino acids. Germline V lookup: CDR1 MNHEY, CDR2 SMNVEV (reference sequence). CDR3 nucleotide sequence: TGTGCCAGCAGTTGGACGGGGTACGAGCAGTACTTC. It specifies CASSWTGYEQYF.

The chain carries TRBV7-2 and TRBJ2-3, with 7 nucleotides matching TRBD2. Germline trimming cut 4 bases from V and 4 bases from J; bases unmatched to any gene: 5. The CDR3 spans 14 residues. CDR1 and CDR2 from the germline V gene are SGHTA and FQGNSA. CDR3 sequence reads: CASSYLRGADTQYF. For the CDR3, the DNA is TGTGCCAGCAGCTACCTTCGGGGGGCAGATACGCAGTATTTT.

This clone was detected a few times. The rearrangement links TRBV11-2 to TRBJ1-2; D is ambiguous. The CDR3 runs 13 residues. Germline assignment: CDR1 SGHAT and CDR2 FQNNGV. V dropped 5 bases and J dropped 0 bases, with 7 bases sitting between them. CDR3 loop: CASSRLANYGYTF. In DNA, the CDR3 is TGTGCCAGCAGCCGACTAGCTAACTATGGCTACACCTTC.

This clone showed up just a few times. J is TRBJ2-2 and V is TRBV9; D is possibly TRBD2 (5 bases). Germline-derived CDR1 and CDR2 are SGDLS and YYNGEE. The CDR3 length is 13 residues. V lost 3 bases to trimming and J lost 4 bases, with 7 bases between them. Here the CDR3 DNA reads TGTGCCAGCAGCGGGCTAGCCACCGGGGAGCTGTTTTTT. Translated, it gives CASSGLATGELFF. Full variable domain (remainder filled in from reference TRBV9 and TRBJ2-2): DSGVTQTPKHLITATGQRVTLRCSPRSGDLSVYWYQQSLDQGLQFLIQYYNGEERAKGNILERFSAQQFPDLHSELNLSSLELGDSALYFCASSGLATGELFFGEGSRLTVL.

This clone was recorded once. The chain couples TRBV30 to TRBJ1-5; TRBD1 matches 9 bases. The V gene's germline CDR1 is GTSNPN and CDR2 SVGIG (reference sequence). The CDR3 is 17 residues long. V dropped 2 bases and J dropped 4; count of bases not matched to a gene: 12. This chain's CDR3 is CAWSYRFTGQGNQPQHF. CDR3 nucleotide sequence: TGTGCCTGGAGTTATCGGTTTACAGGACAGGGGAATCAGCCCCAGCATTTT.

The rearrangement joins TRBV4-1 to TRBJ2-5; D is perhaps TRBD2 (5 bases). Trimming shortened V by 4 bases and J by 2 bases, and 11 bases separated the two germline ends. CDR1 is MGHRA, CDR2 YSYEKL, per germline. The length of the CDR3 is 14 residues. The CDR3 DNA follows: TGCGCCAGCAGCCTATCGGAGGATCAAGAGACCCAGTACTTC. The encoded protein is CASSLSEDQETQYF.

The CDR3 is CASSLARASGAYEQYF. The CDR3 nucleotides are TGTGCCAGCAGCTTAGCGCGGGCTAGCGGAGCCTACGAGCAGTACTTC. The V and J genes are TRBV7-2 and TRBJ2-7, with TRBD2 matching over 7 bases. This CDR3 has 16 amino acids. From germline, CDR1 is SGHTA and CDR2 FQGNSA. With V trimmed by 0 bases and J by 2 bases, 7 bases remained unmatched.

The chain recombines TRBV20-1 with TRBJ2-7; D is unresolved. This CDR3 comprises 11 residues. V gave up 1 base and J gave up 3 bases, with 4 bases separating them. The germline V gene has CDR1 DFQATT and CDR2 SNEGSKA (reference sequence). Written as DNA, the CDR3 is TGCAGTGCTAGAGCTAACTACGAGCAGTACTTC. Its protein is CSARANYEQYF.

The chain employs TRBV29-1 and TRBJ2-6; 12 nucleotides match TRBD1. The CDR3 has 15 residues. V dropped 6 bases and J dropped 3; count of bases not matched to a gene: 3. The germline gives CDR1 SQVTM, CDR2 ANQGSEA. The CDR3: CSVGQGALGANVLTF. The CDR3 bases are TGCAGCGTGGGACAGGGGGCGCTTGGGGCCAACGTCCTGACTTTC.

V usage is TRBV30 and J usage is TRBJ2-1; TRBD2 matches at 14 bases. The germline gives CDR1 GTSNPN, CDR2 SVGIG (reference sequence). The CDR3 consists of 18 residues. The trim removed 3 bases at V and 4 bases at J, leaving 11 bases unmatched. The CDR3 DNA reads as TGTGCCTGGAGGAGCCGACTAGCGGGAGGGCCAGGGTACAATGAGCAGTTCTTC. This translates into CAWRSRLAGGPGYNEQFF.

The chain couples TRBV20-1 to TRBJ2-1, with D unclear. Trimming pared 3 bases from V and 8 bases from J, leaving 5 bases between. This CDR3 is built from 10 residues. Germline V lookup: CDR1 DFQATT, CDR2 SNEGSKA (reference sequence). CDR3 sequence (DNA): TGCAGTGCTAGCTTAGATGAGCAGTTCTTC. This gives the protein CSASLDEQFF.

There are a few counts of this clone. This chain uses TRBV11-2 with TRBJ2-6; either TRBD1 or TRBD2 may fit D (5 bases each). Between the trimmed V and J ends, which lost 4 bases and 12 bases, there was a span of 13 bases. The CDR3 runs 13 residues. Per germline, CDR1 SGHAT and CDR2 FQNNGV. DNA for the CDR3: TGTGCCAGCAGCTCCGGGACCGCTCGCGTCCTGACTTTC. Protein: CASSSGTARVLTF.

The chain recombines TRBV29-1 with TRBJ1-5, with 7 bases fitting TRBD1. Trimming cost V 4 bases and J 2 bases; bases outside gene matches: 8. This CDR3 region has 15 residues. Germline CDR1 and CDR2: SQVTM and ANQGSEA. Here the CDR3 reads CSVVLGGTGNQPQHF. Written as DNA, the CDR3 is TGCAGCGTTGTTTTAGGGGGGACAGGCAATCAGCCCCAGCATTTT.

V usage is TRBV29-1 and J usage is TRBJ1-4; D unresolved. CDR1 is SQVTM, CDR2 ANQGSEA, per germline. Trimming took 6 bases from V and 6 from J, leaving 17 bases between them. The CDR3 runs to 14 residues. CDR3 coding DNA: TGCAGCGTAAAAAGACCCGGGCGGGATGAAAAACTGTTTTTT. Its protein is CSVKRPGRDEKLFF. Full variable domain (outside the CDR3, taken from reference TRBV29-1 and TRBJ1-4): SAVISQKPSRDICQRGTSLTIQCQVDSQVTMMFWYRQQPGQSLTLIATANQGSEATYESGFVIDKFPISRPNLTFSTLTVSNMSPEDSSIYLCSVKRPGRDEKLFFGSGTQLSVL.

The rearrangement links TRBV5-1 to TRBJ2-1, with TRBD2 matching 10 bases. J gave up 0 bases and V 4 bases, and 7 bases lay outside the gene matches. This CDR3 comprises 17 residues. Germline CDR1 and CDR2: SGHRS and YFSETQ. CDR3 in amino acids: CASSLEASGSSYNEQFF. In nucleotides, the CDR3 is TGCGCCAGCAGCCTGGAGGCTAGCGGGAGCTCCTACAATGAGCAGTTCTTC. Complete variable domain (other parts from reference TRBV5-1 and TRBJ2-1): KAGVTQTPRYLIKTRGQQVTLSCSPISGHRSVSWYQQTPGQGLQFLFEYFSETQRNKGNFPGRFSGRQFSNSRSEMNVSTLELGDSALYLCASSLEASGSSYNEQFFGPGTRLTVL.

Only one count was recorded for this clone. DNA for the CDR3: TGTGCCAGCAGGGGGGACAGGGTGAGAAATCAGCCCCAGCATTTT. This encodes CASRGDRVRNQPQHF. The gene calls are TRBV2 and TRBJ1-5, with 9 bases matching TRBD1. Per germline, CDR1 SNHLY and CDR2 FYNNEI. The CDR3 spans 15 residues. V shed 6 bases and J 4 bases; nucleotides not matched to a gene: 7.